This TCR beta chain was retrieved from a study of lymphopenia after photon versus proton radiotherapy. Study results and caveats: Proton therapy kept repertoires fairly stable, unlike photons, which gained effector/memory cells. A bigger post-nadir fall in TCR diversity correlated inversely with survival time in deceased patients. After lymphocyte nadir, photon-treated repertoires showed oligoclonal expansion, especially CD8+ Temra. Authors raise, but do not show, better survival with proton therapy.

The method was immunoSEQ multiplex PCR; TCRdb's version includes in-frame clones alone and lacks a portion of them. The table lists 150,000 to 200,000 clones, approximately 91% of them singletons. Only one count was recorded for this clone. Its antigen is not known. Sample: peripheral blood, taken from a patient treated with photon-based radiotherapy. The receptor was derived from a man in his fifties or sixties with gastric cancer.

As DNA, the CDR3 is TGTGCCAGCAGCCCTATGGACGGGAACACTGAAGCTTTCTTT. The encoded protein is CASSPMDGNTEAFF. The rearrangement uses TRBV11-2 and TRBJ1-1; D is undetermined. This CDR3 region has 14 residues. The V and J ends lost 5 bases and 1 base respectively, with 11 bases between them. Per germline, CDR1 SGHAT and CDR2 FQNNGV.